The clone carrying this T cell receptor (beta chain) was picked up a small number of times. Its antigen is unidentified. For TCRbeta, the library was prepared with unique molecular identifiers. MiXCR, applied by TCRdb to the PCR reads, yields one record per CDR3 protein. The profile shows 200,000 to 250,000 distinct CDR3 sequences, approximately 8% of them singletons. V shed 3 bases and J shed 0 bases, with 12 bases lying between them. Per germline, CDR1 DFQATT and CDR2 SNEGSKA (reference sequence). This CDR3 has 15 residues. This sample was included in a study of T-cell reconstitution after alpha-beta-depleted transplantation in children. Findings of the study overall: Reportedly, roughly two months post-transplant, alpha-beta T cells arose from several hundred expanded graft clones. When one year had passed after transplant, most T-cell counts and diversity came from newly produced T cells.

The receptor comes from a male patient younger than 18 who had a stem cell transplant for acute lymphoblastic leukemia, so the T cells may come from the graft donor. This chain connects TRBV20-1 to TRBJ1-5; unclear D gene. The sequences come from PBMCs, mostly from graft donor cells, collected 180 days after TCRalphabeta/CD19-depleted stem cell transplant. The CDR3 DNA is TGCAGTGCTAGTGGCACACAGACTAGCAATCAGCCCCAGCATTTT. Protein sequence: CSASGTQTSNQPQHF.